Described below is a single T cell receptor (beta chain) sequence and its context. What it recognizes is unknown. The data are from a study of T cells in Graves' hyperthyroidism and ophthalmopathy. In the study overall: Once the initial diagnosis was made, peripheral blood was obtained before any treatment.

Authors of the study amplified TCR beta CDR3 regions from RNA transcripts. When the TCR CDR3 underwent first-round RT-PCR, the HTBI primer set was used. MiXCR was run by TCRdb on the multiplex PCR reads, yielding one entry per CDR3 protein. The table includes more than 95,000 distinct CDR3 sequences, 47% detected once. The V gene lost 1 base and the J gene lost 0 bases, with 5 bases spanning the gap. CDR1 and CDR2 (germline): KGHDR, SFDVKD. There are 14 residues in the CDR3. The study, taken as a whole, reports: Peripheral blood also featured most of the thyroid clonotypes expanded above 0.001.

Among the patients, aged 18 to 65, hyperthyroidism was newly diagnosed and had lasted under 2 months. The study left out patients who had uncontrolled infection, other autoimmune disease, pregnancy or lactation. The chain carries TRBV24-1 and TRBJ1-1; a possible D gene is TRBD1 (5 bases). This receptor was identified in a man in his forties or fifties with Graves' hyperthyroidism. Specimen: blood. As DNA, the CDR3 is TGTGCCACCAGTGATTTAGGGGTGAACACTGAAGCTTTCTTT. Its translation is CATSDLGVNTEAFF.